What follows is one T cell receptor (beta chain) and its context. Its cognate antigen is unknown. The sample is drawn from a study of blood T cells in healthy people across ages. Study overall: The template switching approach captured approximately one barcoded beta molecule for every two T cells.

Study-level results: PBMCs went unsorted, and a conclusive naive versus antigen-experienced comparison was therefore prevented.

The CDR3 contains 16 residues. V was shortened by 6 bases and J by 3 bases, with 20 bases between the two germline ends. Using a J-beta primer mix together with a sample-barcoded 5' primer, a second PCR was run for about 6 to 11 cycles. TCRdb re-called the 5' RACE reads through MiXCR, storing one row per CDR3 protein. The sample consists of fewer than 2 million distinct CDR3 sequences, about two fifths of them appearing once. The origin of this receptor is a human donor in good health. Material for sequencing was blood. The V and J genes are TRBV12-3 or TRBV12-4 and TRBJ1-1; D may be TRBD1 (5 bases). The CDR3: CASRKSWGAGHTEAFF. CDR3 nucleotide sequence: TGTGCCAGCAGAAAGTCTTGGGGCGCGGGGCACACTGAAGCTTTCTTT.